The rows below give T cell receptor beta chains drawn from one sample of a study of control samples from healthy donors and cancer patients. Sequenced by immunoSEQ multiplex PCR; TCRdb stores in-frame clones only, minus some. In total, the table holds 150,000 to 200,000 clones. The sample was blood. The source is a woman aged 25 to 39 in good health. Each CDR3 is given with its conserved first and last residue. D genes are given only for firm matches.

-	TRBV4-3	TRBJ2-3	CASSQDREVDTQYF	TGCGCCAGCAGCCAAGATCGAGAGGTAGATACGCAGTATTTT
-	TRBV19	TRBJ2-3	CASRPGRSSGRLSTDTQYF	TGTGCCAGTAGGCCGGGACGTAGCTCTGGTCGTCTGAGCACAGATACGCAGTATTTT
-	TRBV24-1	TRBJ1-2	CATSDNYGYTF	TGTGCCACCAGTGATAACTATGGCTACACCTTC
TRBD2	TRBV2	TRBJ2-3	CASRDPGLAVVDTQYF	TGTGCCAGCAGGGATCCGGGACTAGCGGTGGTAGATACGCAGTATTTT
-	TRBV28	TRBJ1-5	CASSSHGGSNQPQHF	TGTGCCAGCAGCTCCCACGGGGGTAGCAATCAGCCCCAGCATTTT
-	TRBV4-2	TRBJ1-3	CASSQGARASGNTIYF	TGTGCCAGCAGCCAAGGTGCCAGGGCGTCCGGAAACACCATATATTTT
TRBD2	TRBV6-5	TRBJ2-7	CASKEWSGGAVEQYF	TGTGCCAGCAAGGAATGGAGCGGGGGGGCGGTCGAGCAGTACTTC
TRBD1	TRBV4-1	TRBJ2-3	CASSQDPQGWGTDTQYF	TGCGCCAGCAGCCAAGACCCACAGGGGTGGGGCACAGATACGCAGTATTTT
-	TRBV15	TRBJ2-3	CATSRDWRGSTDTQYF	TGTGCCACCAGCAGAGATTGGAGGGGAAGCACAGATACGCAGTATTTT
-	TRBV7-8	TRBJ2-3	CASSLATDTQYF	TGTGCCAGCAGCTTAGCCACAGATACGCAGTATTTT
-	TRBV30	TRBJ1-5	CAWSGQAGNQPQHF	TGTGCCTGGAGTGGACAGGCGGGAAATCAGCCCCAGCATTTT
TRBD2	TRBV7-9	TRBJ2-1	CASSLERLAGGPEQFF	TGTGCCAGCAGCTTAGAACGGCTAGCGGGGGGGCCCGAGCAGTTCTTC
-	TRBV6-5	TRBJ1-5	CASKHEGQPQHF	TGTGCCAGCAAGCATGAGGGTCAGCCCCAGCATTTT
TRBD1	TRBV7-6	TRBJ1-3	CASSPGEGQRNGNTIYF	TGTGCCAGCAGCCCCGGTGAGGGACAGAGAAATGGAAACACCATATATTTT
TRBD1	TRBV7-2	TRBJ1-2	CASSLDPGQSYGYTF	TGTGCCAGCAGCTTAGACCCGGGACAGTCCTATGGCTACACCTTC